Shown below are 19 T cell receptor beta chains from a single sample sequenced in a study of blood T cell repertoires in COVID-19. TCRdb's copy holds only in-frame clones and misses some; the assay was immunoSEQ multiplex PCR. This table holds about 120,000 clones, 87% found once. The source material was peripheral blood. Receptor source: a woman in her seventies with acute or convalescent COVID-19.

The V gene is TRBV19, the J gene TRBJ2-7, with TRBD1 identical over 10 bases. From germline, CDR1 is LNHDA and CDR2 SQIVND (reference sequence). The CDR3 spans 15 residues. V shed 4 bases, J shed 3 bases, and the junction held 6 bases outside the gene matches. The CDR3, as DNA: TGTGCCAGTAGTACCACGGGACAGGGGCGCTACGAGCAGTACTTC. Translation: CASSTTGQGRYEQYF.

This clone was seen just once. The chain joins TRBV9 to TRBJ1-3; D is perhaps TRBD1 (6 bases). Per germline, CDR1 SGDLS and CDR2 YYNGEE. CDR3 length: 16 residues. The V end was cut by 2 bases, the J end by 0 bases, with 12 bases between. The CDR3 DNA reads as TGTGCCAGCAGCGTGGACCAGGGGTTCTCTGGAAACACCATATATTTT. It yields the protein CASSVDQGFSGNTIYF.

CDR3 residues: CASSSAQGSNYGYTF. CDR3 sequence (DNA): TGCGCCAGCAGCTCCGCCCAGGGCTCTAACTATGGCTACACCTTC. The chain recombines TRBV5-1 with TRBJ1-2; perhaps TRBD1 as D (5 bases). Deletions cut 3 bases from V and 0 bases from J, with 12 bases between. The CDR3 is made up of 15 amino acids. Germline CDR1 SGHRS, CDR2 YFSETQ.

The rearrangement joins TRBV28 to TRBJ2-1; 7 nucleotides line up with TRBD1. This CDR3 has 14 residues. Germline V gene sequence: CDR1 MDHEN, CDR2 SYDVKM. The V gene end was trimmed by 6 bases and the J gene end by 1 base; junction bases not matched to a gene: 3. The CDR3 coding sequence is TGTGCCAGCAGCATGGACAGGTCCTACAATGAGCAGTTCTTC. Encoded protein: CASSMDRSYNEQFF.

The chain is built from TRBV7-3 and TRBJ2-1; D is uncertain. Per germline, CDR1 SGHTA and CDR2 FQGTGA. The ends were cut back, 4 bases at V and 8 bases at J, with 12 bases in the middle. This CDR3 has 13 residues. The CDR3 here is CASSSLPSDEQFF. Written as DNA, the CDR3 is TGTGCCAGCAGCTCCCTACCCTCCGATGAGCAGTTCTTC.

The chain employs TRBV4-2 and TRBJ2-7; TRBD2 agrees at 12 bases. V lost 7 bases to trimming and J lost 2 bases; unmatched junction nucleotides: 12. Germline assignment: CDR1 LGHNA and CDR2 YNFKEQ. The CDR3 has 17 amino acids. The CDR3 region has the DNA TGTGCCAGCACCCACTTCGCTAGCGGGGGGGCAACCTACGAGCAGTACTTC. It is translated as CASTHFASGGATYEQYF.

The gene calls are TRBV7-2 and TRBJ2-1; 15 nucleotides align to TRBD2. The CDR3 runs 18 residues. The J segment lost 0 bases and the V segment lost 7 bases, leaving 7 bases of the junction unmatched. Germline assignment: CDR1 SGHTA and CDR2 FQGNSA. CDR3 sequence: CASTMGLAGGNSYNEQFF. The CDR3 DNA follows: TGTGCCAGCACCATGGGACTAGCGGGGGGCAACTCCTACAATGAGCAGTTCTTC.

This chain uses TRBV19 with TRBJ1-1; TRBD1 matches at 7 bases. Germline V gene sequence: CDR1 LNHDA, CDR2 SQIVND (reference sequence). V lost 7 bases to trimming and J lost 2 bases; unmatched junction nucleotides: 10. CDR3 length: 15 amino acids. CDR3 DNA sequence: TGTGCCAGTACTATCGGGGCAGGGGGTAACACTGAAGCTTTCTTT. Translated: CASTIGAGGNTEAFF.

V usage is TRBV7-3 and J usage is TRBJ2-1; TRBD2 aligns across 12 bases. CDR3 length equals 15 residues. V trimming: 5 bases; J trimming: 4 bases; junction bases outside the gene matches: 3. Looked up from germline, CDR1 is SGHTA and CDR2 is FQGTGA. CDR3: CASSVLAGGYNEQFF. The CDR3 DNA sequence: TGTGCCAGCAGCGTACTAGCGGGGGGATACAATGAGCAGTTCTTC.

V and J are TRBV9 and TRBJ2-7; 7 bases are a match to TRBD1. Germline V gene lookup returns CDR1 SGDLS and CDR2 YYNGEE. The J segment lost 0 bases and the V segment lost 0 bases, leaving 3 bases of the junction unmatched. The length of the CDR3 is 15 residues. CDR3 protein: CASSVATGVSYEQYF. CDR3 bases: TGTGCCAGCAGCGTAGCCACAGGGGTCTCCTACGAGCAGTACTTC.

This clone was seen only once. V is TRBV12-3 or TRBV12-4 and J is TRBJ1-2; D might be TRBD1 (5 bases). The V end was cut by 7 bases, the J end by 4 bases, with 10 bases between. The CDR3 totals 12 residues. The CDR3 protein is CASTGPSYGYTF. CDR3 DNA sequence: TGTGCCAGCACAGGGCCCAGCTATGGCTACACCTTC.

The rearrangement links TRBV3-1 (or the pseudogene TRBV3-2) to TRBJ1-5; no firm D call. This CDR3 is built from 16 residues. Germline-derived CDR1 and CDR2 are LGHDT and YNNKEL (reference sequence). V was shortened by 1 base and J by 0 bases, with 10 bases between the two germline ends. The CDR3 sequence: CASSQGGPFSNQPQHF. The CDR3 region has the DNA TGTGCCAGCAGCCAAGGCGGCCCATTTAGCAATCAGCCCCAGCATTTT.

The chain combines TRBV11-2 with TRBJ2-3; 9 bases agree with TRBD2. Germline V gene sequence: CDR1 SGHAT, CDR2 FQNNGV. The CDR3 totals 13 residues. V lost 8 bases, J lost 3 bases, and 3 bases stayed unmatched. CDR3 protein: CASAGGLTDTQYF. The DNA for the CDR3 is TGTGCCAGCGCGGGGGGGCTGACAGATACGCAGTATTTT.

V gene TRBV10-3 combines with J gene TRBJ2-3, with TRBD2 matching over 9 bases. The CDR3 is made up of 16 amino acids. Germline CDR1 ENHRY, CDR2 SYGVKD. The trim removed 1 base at V and 2 bases at J, leaving 4 bases unmatched. The CDR3 spells CAISEWSSGATDTQYF. The CDR3, as DNA: TGTGCCATCAGTGAGTGGTCTAGCGGGGCCACAGATACGCAGTATTTT.

The chain joins TRBV5-1 to TRBJ2-1; 11 positions match TRBD1. Germline lookup yields CDR1 SGHRS and CDR2 YFSETQ. The J segment lost 9 bases and the V segment lost 3 bases, leaving 8 bases of the junction unmatched. The CDR3 is made up of 15 amino acids. The CDR3 protein is CASSSQGQGELEQFF. In DNA, the CDR3 is TGCGCCAGCAGCTCGCAGGGACAGGGGGAACTTGAGCAGTTCTTC.

The V call is TRBV5-4, the J call TRBJ2-1; TRBD2 matches at 9 bases. The CDR3 runs 15 residues. Germline V lookup: CDR1 SGHNT, CDR2 YYREEE (reference sequence). With V trimmed by 2 bases and J by 2 bases, 2 bases remained unmatched. Here the CDR3 reads CASSFVAGAYNEQFF. In nucleotides, the CDR3 is TGTGCCAGCAGCTTTGTAGCGGGGGCCTACAATGAGCAGTTCTTC.

CDR3: CASSILLTTKGSQYF. The CDR3 DNA sequence: TGTGCCAGTAGTATACTCCTGACCACAAAGGGGTCCCAGTACTTC. The rearrangement links TRBV19 to TRBJ2-5, with D possibly TRBD1 on 5 matching bases. This CDR3 has 15 residues. The ends were cut back, 2 bases at V and 9 bases at J, with 19 bases in the middle. CDR1 is LNHDA and CDR2 is SQIVND in the germline V gene (reference sequence). Using reference TRBV19 and TRBJ2-5 for the parts outside the CDR3, the full variable domain is DGGITQSPKYLFRKEGQNVTLSCEQNLNHDAMYWYRQDPGQGLRLIYYSQIVNDFQKGDIAEGYSVSREKKESFPLTVTSAQKNPTAFYLCASSILLTTKGSQYFGPGTRLLVL.

Turning to this clone: At the DNA level, this CDR3 is encoded by other sequences in the same sample as well. The chain has TRBV18 and TRBJ2-5, with D possibly TRBD2 on 5 matching bases. CDR3 length: 13 amino acids. Germline V lookup: CDR1 KGHSH, CDR2 LQKENI. Trimming took off 3 bases at V and 3 bases at J, with 8 bases between the two ends. CDR3 in amino acids: CASSPGLEETQYF. CDR3 nucleotides: TGTGCCAGCTCACCTGGACTGGAAGAGACCCAGTACTTC.

The gene calls are TRBV18 and TRBJ1-4; 7 nucleotides match TRBD1. V lost 3 bases, J lost 8 bases, and 6 bases stayed unmatched. This CDR3 contains 14 residues. Per the germline V gene, CDR1 is KGHSH and CDR2 is LQKENI. This chain's CDR3 is CASSPTQGVEKLFF. The CDR3, as DNA: TGTGCCAGCTCACCCACCCAGGGGGTCGAAAAACTGTTTTTT.